One and the same sample provided the 3 T cell receptor beta chains below, sequenced in a study of T cells in Graves' hyperthyroidism and ophthalmopathy (dated 2019 in TCRdb). The receptor library was made with multiplex PCR. The reads were generated on an Illumina HiSeq 2000. The TCR beta CDR3 regions were amplified from the RNA transcripts. The first round of RT-PCR for the TCR CDR3 was performed with the HTBI primer set and the Qiagen OneStep RT-PCR kit. Starting from the raw public reads, TCRdb applied fastp trimming at Q25, assembled clones with MiXCR and retained in-frame beta chains. Records with the same CDR3 protein are collapsed into one entry carrying the most frequent genes and DNA. The sample contains about 560,000 distinct CDR3 sequences, over 15% of them found a single time. Jointly, the top ten make up 18% of the sample. The sequenced sample consisted of blood. These receptors all stem from a woman between 18 and 29 years old with Graves' hyperthyroidism.

This clonotype was seen ten or more times. The chain joins TRBV7-9 to TRBJ2-5; no firm D call. Per the germline V gene, CDR1 is SEHNR and CDR2 is FQNEAQ (reference sequence). The CDR3 has 12 residues. Trimming left V 1 base short and J 7 bases short, with 7 bases between. The CDR3 nucleotides are TGTGCCAGCAGCTTAGAATTGGGGACCCAGTACTTC. It is translated as CASSLELGTQYF.

This clonotype was observed a few times. The V gene is TRBV6-1, the J gene TRBJ2-2; 8 nucleotides align to TRBD2. V trimming: 5 bases; J trimming: 4 bases; junction bases outside the gene matches: 3. CDR3 length equals 14 residues. Per germline, CDR1 MNHNS and CDR2 SASEGT. The CDR3 reads CASSSAGGTGELFF. The CDR3 coding sequence is TGTGCCAGCAGTTCCGCGGGAGGCACCGGGGAGCTGTTTTTT.

The table lists this clonotype with a few counts. V and J are TRBV15 and TRBJ1-2; no firm D call. CDR3 length equals 13 residues. CDR1 is LNHNV, CDR2 YYDKDF, per germline (reference sequence). V lost 3 bases, J lost 4 bases, and 9 bases lay in between. As DNA, the CDR3 is TGTGCCACCAGCAGTGCTAGCAGCTATGGCTACACCTTC. This sequence encodes CATSSASSYGYTF.